This T cell receptor (beta chain) stems from a study of blood T cell repertoires in COVID-19. Turning to the study itself: There were acute and convalescent COVID-19 samples, and they came from the United States, Italy and Spain.

Germline V CDR1 and CDR2: MNHEY, SVGAGI. CDR3 length equals 12 residues. V lost 7 bases to trimming and J lost 11 bases, with 16 bases between them. Original methodology: Estimation of nucleated cell counts relied on the amplification of reference gene primers. Using immunoSEQ multiplex PCR, the repertoire was profiled, and TCRdb retains in-frame clones only, with some absent. The DNA was the basis for D and trimming; V, J and clone size are from that table. The repertoire has 200,000 to 300,000 clones, approximately 86% of them found once; the top ten carry about 5.2%. Those enrolled in Seattle joined during active infection and were followed longitudinally afterward.

The specimen sequenced was peripheral blood. This sequence was found in a woman aged 55-69 years with COVID-19, enrolled during active disease. The chain joins TRBV6-5 to TRBJ2-3; no clear D. DNA of the CDR3: TGTGCCAGCAAGACTCTAGAACTCGGGCAGTATTTT. This codes for CASKTLELGQYF.